Given below is one T cell receptor (beta chain) in context. The V gene's germline CDR1 is SGHVS and CDR2 FNYEAQ. The CDR3 runs to 12 residues. V lost 5 bases and J 8 bases, leaving 12 bases between the germline ends. This table comes from immunoSEQ multiplex PCR, and its TCRdb copy is limited to in-frame clones, with some not included. The sample has about 160,000 clones; roughly nine tenths are singletons. This record comes from a study of cytomegalovirus exposure and HLA in healthy donors. Sequences were obtained from PBMCs. The V gene is TRBV7-6, the J gene TRBJ1-2, with D perhaps matching TRBD1 (6 bases). The source is a woman in her thirties in good health and CMV-seronegative. CDR3 bases: TGTGCCAGCAGCCCGGGACACGCCGGCTACACCTTC. It yields the protein CASSPGHAGYTF.